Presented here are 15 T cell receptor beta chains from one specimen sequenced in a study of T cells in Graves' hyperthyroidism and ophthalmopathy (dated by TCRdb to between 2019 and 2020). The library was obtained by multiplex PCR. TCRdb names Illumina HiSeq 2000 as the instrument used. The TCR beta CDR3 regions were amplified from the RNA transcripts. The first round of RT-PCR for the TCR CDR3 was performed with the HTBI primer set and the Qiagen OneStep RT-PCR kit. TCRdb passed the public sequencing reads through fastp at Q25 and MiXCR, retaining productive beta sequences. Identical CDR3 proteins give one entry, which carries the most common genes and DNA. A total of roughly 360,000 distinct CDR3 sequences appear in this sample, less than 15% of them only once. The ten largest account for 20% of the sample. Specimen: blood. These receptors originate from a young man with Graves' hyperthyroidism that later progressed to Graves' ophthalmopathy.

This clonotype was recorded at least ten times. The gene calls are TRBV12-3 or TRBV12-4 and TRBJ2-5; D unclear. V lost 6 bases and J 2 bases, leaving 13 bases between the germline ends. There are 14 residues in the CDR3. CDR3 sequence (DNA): TGTGCCAGCAGCTCTCCGGGCAGGCAAGAGACCCAGTACTTC. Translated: CASSSPGRQETQYF.

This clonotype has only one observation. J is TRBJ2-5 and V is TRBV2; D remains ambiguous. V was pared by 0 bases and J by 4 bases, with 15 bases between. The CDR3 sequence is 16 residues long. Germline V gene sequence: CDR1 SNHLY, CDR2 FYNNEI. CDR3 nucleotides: TGTGCCAGCAGTGAAGCAAGGACCGATTATAGAGAGACCCAGTACTTC. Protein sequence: CASSEARTDYRETQYF.

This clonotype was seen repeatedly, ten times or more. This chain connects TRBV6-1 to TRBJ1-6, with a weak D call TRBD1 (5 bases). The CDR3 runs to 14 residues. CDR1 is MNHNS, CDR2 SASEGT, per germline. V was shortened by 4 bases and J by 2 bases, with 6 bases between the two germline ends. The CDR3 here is CASSGGTYNSPLHF. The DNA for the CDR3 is TGTGCCAGCAGTGGGGGGACCTATAATTCACCCCTCCACTTT.

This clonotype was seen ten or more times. The CDR3: CSARPQGEQFF. The CDR3 DNA reads as TGCAGTGCTAGACCTCAGGGTGAGCAGTTCTTC. The chain is built from TRBV20-1 and TRBJ2-1; the D gene is possibly TRBD1 (5 bases). V gave up 2 bases and J gave up 9 bases, with 8 bases separating them. Per germline, CDR1 DFQATT and CDR2 SNEGSKA (reference sequence). The CDR3 covers 11 residues.

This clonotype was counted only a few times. CDR3 nucleotides: TGTGCCAGTAGTCCCCCCGTAGGGACCCATGGCTACACCTTC. This encodes CASSPPVGTHGYTF. The rearrangement links TRBV19 to TRBJ1-2; TRBD1 might be the D (5 bases). Germline lookup yields CDR1 LNHDA and CDR2 SQIVND (reference sequence). V was cut by 5 bases and J by 6 bases, with 16 bases left in between. The CDR3 is 14 residues long.

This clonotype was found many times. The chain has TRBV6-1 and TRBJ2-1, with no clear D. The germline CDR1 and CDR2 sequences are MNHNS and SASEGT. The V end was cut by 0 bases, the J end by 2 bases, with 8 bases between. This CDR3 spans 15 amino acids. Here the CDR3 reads CASSEALSAYNEQFF. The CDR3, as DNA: TGTGCCAGCAGTGAAGCGCTTTCAGCCTACAATGAGCAGTTCTTC.

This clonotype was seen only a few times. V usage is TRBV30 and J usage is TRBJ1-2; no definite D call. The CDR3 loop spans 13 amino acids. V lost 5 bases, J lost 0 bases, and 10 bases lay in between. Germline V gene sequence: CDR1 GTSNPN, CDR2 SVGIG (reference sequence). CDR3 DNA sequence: TGTGCCTGGGCGGACGGATCTAACTATGGCTACACCTTC. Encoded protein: CAWADGSNYGYTF.

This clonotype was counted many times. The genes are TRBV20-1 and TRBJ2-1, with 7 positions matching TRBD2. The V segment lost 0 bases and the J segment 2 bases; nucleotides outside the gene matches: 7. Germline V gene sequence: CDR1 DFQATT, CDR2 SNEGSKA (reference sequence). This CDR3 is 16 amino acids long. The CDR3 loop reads CSARDRGLAAYNEQFF. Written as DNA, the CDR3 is TGCAGTGCTAGAGATCGAGGCCTAGCGGCCTACAATGAGCAGTTCTTC.

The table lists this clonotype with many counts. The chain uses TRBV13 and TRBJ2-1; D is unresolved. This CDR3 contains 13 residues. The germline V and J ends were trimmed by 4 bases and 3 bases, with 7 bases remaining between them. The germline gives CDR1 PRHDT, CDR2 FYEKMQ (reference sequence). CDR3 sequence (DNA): TGTGCCAGCAGCTGGACGAACTACAATGAGCAGTTCTTC. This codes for CASSWTNYNEQFF. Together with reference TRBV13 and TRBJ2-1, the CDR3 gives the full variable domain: AAGVIQSPRHLIKEKRETATLKCYPIPRHDTVYWYQQGPGQDPQFLISFYEKMQSDKGSIPDRFSAQQFSDYHSELNMSSLELGDSALYFCASSWTNYNEQFFGPGTRLTVL.

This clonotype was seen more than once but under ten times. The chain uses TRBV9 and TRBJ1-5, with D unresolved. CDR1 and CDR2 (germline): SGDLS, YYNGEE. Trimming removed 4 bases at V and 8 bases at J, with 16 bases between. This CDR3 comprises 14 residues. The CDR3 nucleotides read TGTGCCAGCAGCCCAAGTTTGGGCGTAGAGCCCCAGCATTTT. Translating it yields CASSPSLGVEPQHF.

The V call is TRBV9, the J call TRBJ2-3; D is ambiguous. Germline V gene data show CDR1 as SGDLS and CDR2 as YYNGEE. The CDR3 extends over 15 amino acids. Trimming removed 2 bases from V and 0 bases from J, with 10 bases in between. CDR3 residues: CASSVLSTSTDTQYF. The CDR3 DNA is TGTGCCAGCAGCGTGTTATCAACTAGCACAGATACGCAGTATTTT. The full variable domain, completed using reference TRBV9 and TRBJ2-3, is DSGVTQTPKHLITATGQRVTLRCSPRSGDLSVYWYQQSLDQGLQFLIQYYNGEERAKGNILERFSAQQFPDLHSELNLSSLELGDSALYFCASSVLSTSTDTQYFGPGTRLTVL.

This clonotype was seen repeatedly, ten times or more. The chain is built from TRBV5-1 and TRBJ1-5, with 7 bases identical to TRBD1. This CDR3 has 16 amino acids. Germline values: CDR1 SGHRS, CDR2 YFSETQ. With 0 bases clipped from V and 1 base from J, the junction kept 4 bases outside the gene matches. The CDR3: CASSLGDRLSNQPQHF. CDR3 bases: TGCGCCAGCAGCTTGGGGGACAGATTAAGCAATCAGCCCCAGCATTTT.

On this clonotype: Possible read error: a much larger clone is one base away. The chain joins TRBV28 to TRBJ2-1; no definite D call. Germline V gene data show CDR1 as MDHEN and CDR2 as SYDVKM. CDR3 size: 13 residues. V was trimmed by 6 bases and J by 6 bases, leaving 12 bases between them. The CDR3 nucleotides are TGTGCCAGCAGACAGCAGGATTGCAATGAGCAGTTCTTC. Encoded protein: CASRQQDCNEQFF.

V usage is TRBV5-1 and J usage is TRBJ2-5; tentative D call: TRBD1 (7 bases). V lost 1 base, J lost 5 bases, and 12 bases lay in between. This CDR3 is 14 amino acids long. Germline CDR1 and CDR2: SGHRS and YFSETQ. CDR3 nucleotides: TGCGCCAGCAGCTTGCGGGGGACAGCGGAGACCCAGTACTTC. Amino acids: CASSLRGTAETQYF. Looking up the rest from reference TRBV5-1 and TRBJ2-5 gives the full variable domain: KAGVTQTPRYLIKTRGQQVTLSCSPISGHRSVSWYQQTPGQGLQFLFEYFSETQRNKGNFPGRFSGRQFSNSRSEMNVSTLELGDSALYLCASSLRGTAETQYFGPGTRLLVL.

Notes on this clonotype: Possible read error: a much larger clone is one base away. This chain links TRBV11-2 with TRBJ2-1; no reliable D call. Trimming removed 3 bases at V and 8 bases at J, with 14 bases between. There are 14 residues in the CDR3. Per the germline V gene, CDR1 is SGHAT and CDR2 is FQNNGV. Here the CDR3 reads CASSFVGQNYEQFF. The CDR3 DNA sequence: TGTGCCAGCAGCTTCGTGGGCCAGAACTATGAGCAGTTCTTC.